Listed here are 25 T cell receptor beta chains from one sample, sequenced in a study of breast tumors, draining lymph nodes, adjacent tissues. TCRdb re-called the multiplex PCR reads with MiXCR, one entry per CDR3 protein. The data contain tens of thousands of distinct CDR3 sequences, over 25% of them singletons. Breast cancer patients provided tissue from their axillary draining lymph nodes. What was sequenced was axillary lymph node tissue. The receptors shown here come from a female donor with breast cancer. Some clones in this sample may be carry-over from other donors' samples.

This clonotype showed up many times. A much larger clone is a single base away; this may be a read error. The chain couples TRBV20-1 to TRBJ2-7, with TRBD2 matching over 11 bases. There are 15 residues in the CDR3. Germline CDR1 reads DFQATT; CDR2 reads SNEGSKA (reference sequence). The J segment lost 6 bases and the V segment lost 1 base, leaving 8 bases of the junction unmatched. The CDR3 DNA sequence: TGCAGTGCTAGAGGTCCGACTAGCGGGACGTTCGAGCAGTACTTC. Residues: CSARGPTSGTFEQYF.

This clonotype was counted many times. J is TRBJ1-2 and V is TRBV2, with TRBD1 as a possible D gene (6 bases). CDR3 length: 15 residues. V shed 6 bases and J shed 2 bases, with 16 bases lying between them. Per the germline V gene, CDR1 is SNHLY and CDR2 is FYNNEI. CDR3 coding DNA: TGTGCCAGCAGGGAACAGGGAGTCGGGAACTATGGCTACACCTTC. Amino acids: CASREQGVGNYGYTF.

This clonotype has just a few counts. A much larger clone differs from this one at a single base, so this may be a read error. This chain uses TRBV7-9 with TRBJ1-2; the D is unclear. CDR1 is SEHNR and CDR2 is FQNEAQ in the germline V gene (reference sequence). The CDR3 has 18 residues. Here the CDR3 DNA reads TGTGCCAGCAGCTTATTGTTTAGGCTCCGCCCGGGTCACCATGGCTACGCCTTC. Protein: CASSLLFRLRPGHHGYAF.

This clonotype was seen many times. J is TRBJ2-4 and V is TRBV7-9; 7 positions match TRBD1. The J segment lost 3 bases and the V segment lost 4 bases, leaving 12 bases of the junction unmatched. Germline V lookup: CDR1 SEHNR, CDR2 FQNEAQ (reference sequence). The CDR3 is 17 amino acids. The CDR3 region is CASSSPGDRALKNIQYF. CDR3 bases: TGTGCCAGCAGCTCCCCTGGCGACAGGGCCCTCAAAAACATTCAGTACTTC.

The chain carries TRBV5-4 and TRBJ2-1; 11 bases are shared with TRBD1. The germline V gene encodes CDR1 SGHNT and CDR2 YYREEE (reference sequence). The CDR3 is made up of 16 amino acids. Unmatched junction bases numbered 12, after V lost 4 bases and J lost 9 bases. The CDR3 loop is CASSIGTGGPEGEQFF. CDR3 in DNA: TGTGCCAGCAGCATCGGGACAGGGGGACCTGAGGGTGAGCAGTTCTTC.

This sequence joins TRBV5-1 and TRBJ1-1; D unresolved. Germline V gene data show CDR1 as SGHRS and CDR2 as YFSETQ. This CDR3 region has 14 residues. Trimming pared 0 bases from V and 0 bases from J, leaving 6 bases between. CDR3 bases: TGCGCCAGCAGCTTGGTAGCGATGAACACTGAAGCTTTCTTT. It encodes CASSLVAMNTEAFF.

As for this clonotype: A much more abundant neighbour one base away suggests this may be a read error. This rearrangement joins TRBV9 to TRBJ2-5; D may correspond to TRBD1 or TRBD2 (5 bases each). The CDR3 spans 14 residues. Germline V gene sequence: CDR1 SGDLS, CDR2 YYNGEE. The CDR3 is CASSGFGGQETQSF. The CDR3 coding sequence is TGTGCCAGCAGCGGCTTTGGAGGACAAGAGACCCAGTCCTTC.

Ten or more counts support this clonotype. The chain links TRBV6-5 to TRBJ1-2; D remains ambiguous. Germline V gene data show CDR1 as MNHEY and CDR2 as SVGAGI. The CDR3 is made up of 17 amino acids. V was trimmed by 0 bases and J by 0 bases, leaving 14 bases between them. The CDR3, as DNA: TGTGCCAGCAGTTACTCGGGGTTGGCAGCCTCTAACTATGGCTACACCTTC. Its protein product is CASSYSGLAASNYGYTF.

V is TRBV7-2 and J is TRBJ2-7, with 10 bases that match TRBD2. Germline V gene data show CDR1 as SGHTA and CDR2 as FQGNSA. The CDR3 extends over 16 amino acids. V trimming: 1 base; J trimming: 4 bases; junction bases outside the gene matches: 7. The CDR3 loop reads CASSLVSSGRDYEQYF. DNA of the CDR3: TGTGCCAGCAGCTTAGTGTCTAGCGGGAGAGATTACGAGCAGTACTTC.

A note on this clonotype: This may be a read error: a much more frequent sequence differs by one nucleotide. This chain joins TRBV28 and TRBJ1-5; D unresolved. V was trimmed by 7 bases and J by 5 bases, leaving 12 bases between them. This CDR3 is 13 amino acids long. From germline, CDR1 is MDHEN and CDR2 SYDVKM. CDR3 amino acids: CASTGPQDQPQHF. The CDR3 DNA reads TGTGCCAGCACAGGCCCGCAGGATCAGCCCCAGCATTTT. Variable domain in full (rest from reference TRBV28 and TRBJ1-5): DVKVTQSSRYLVKRTGEKVFLECVQDMDHENMFWYRQDPGLGLRLIYFSYDVKMKEKGDIPEGYSVSREKKERFSLILESASTNQTSMYLCASTGPQDQPQHFGDGTRLSIL.

This clonotype was picked up many times. This chain joins TRBV12-3 or TRBV12-4 and TRBJ1-5, with a tentative D call TRBD1 (5 bases). The CDR3 is 15 amino acids. Deletions cut 6 bases from V and 4 bases from J, with 16 bases between. This CDR3 reads CASSPVGDSNQPQHF. The CDR3 nucleotides are TGTGCCAGCAGCCCCGTCGGGGACTCTAATCAGCCCCAGCATTTT.

Points on this clonotype: This clone may be a read error of a much larger clone one base away. The CDR3 sequence: CASSVLGTYNEQSF. In nucleotides, the CDR3 is TGTGCCAGCAGCGTGCTAGGGACCTACAATGAGCAGTCCTTC. The V and J genes are TRBV9 and TRBJ2-1; tentatively, D is TRBD1 or TRBD2 (5 bases each). The CDR3 covers 14 residues. Germline CDR1 SGDLS, CDR2 YYNGEE.

As concerns this clonotype: This clone may be a read error of a much larger clone one base away. V usage is TRBV5-4 and J usage is TRBJ1-2; a possible D gene is TRBD1 (5 bases). The V gene's germline CDR1 is SGHNT and CDR2 YYREEE (reference sequence). CDR3 length: 15 amino acids. The ends were cut back, 4 bases at V and 6 bases at J, with 19 bases in the middle. The CDR3 region has the DNA TGTGCCAGCAGCCTAGAGACAGCGGGCAGCGATGGCTACACCTTC. This codes for CASSLETAGSDGYTF.

The table lists this clonotype with many counts. V and J are TRBV10-3 and TRBJ2-5, with 8 bases lining up with TRBD2. Germline CDR1 ENHRY, CDR2 SYGVKD. V was clipped by 3 bases and J by 10 bases; unmatched bases: 7. There are 13 residues in the CDR3. CDR3 region: CAISDRGGPDQYF. CDR3 DNA sequence: TGTGCCATCAGTGACCGGGGGGGCCCCGACCAGTACTTC.

About this clonotype itself: A read error is possible here, since a much larger clone lies one base away. The genes are TRBV3-1 and TRBJ2-1; no definite D call. Germline CDR1 LGHDT, CDR2 YNNKEL (reference sequence). V lost 0 bases, J lost 3 bases, and 15 bases lay in between. CDR3 length: 17 residues. Here the CDR3 DNA reads TGTGCCAGCAGCCAAGAGTCCTATCCCCCTTACTACAATGAGCAGTTCTTC. Translation gives CASSQESYPPYYNEQFF.

The table lists this clonotype with a few counts. A clone one base away is much larger, so this may be a read error. This chain connects TRBV9 to TRBJ2-1; TRBD2 agrees at 13 bases. This CDR3 is 15 amino acids long. CDR1 is SGDLS, CDR2 YYNGEE, per germline. The CDR3 loop reads CASTRGLAGINEPFF. As DNA, the CDR3 is TGTGCCAGCACCCGGGGACTAGCGGGAATAAATGAGCCGTTCTTC.

This clonotype appeared many times. This sequence joins TRBV5-8 and TRBJ1-2; D gene ambiguous. The length of the CDR3 is 13 residues. The germline gives CDR1 SGHTS, CDR2 YDEGEE. V was cut by 3 bases and J by 6 bases, with 12 bases left in between. The CDR3 sequence is CASSSVRGDGYTF. The CDR3 DNA follows: TGTGCCAGCAGCTCAGTGCGAGGTGATGGCTACACCTTC.

The V and J genes are TRBV19 and TRBJ1-1; D is possibly TRBD1 (6 bases). Trimming left V 5 bases short and J 1 base short, with 17 bases between. CDR3 size: 16 residues. Germline CDR1 reads LNHDA; CDR2 reads SQIVND (reference sequence). CDR3 DNA sequence: TGTGCCAGTAGTCCCTCCAGGGGCAGGGAGAACACTGAAGCTTTCTTT. Its protein product is CASSPSRGRENTEAFF.

The V call is TRBV18, the J call TRBJ2-1; 11 bases map to TRBD2. This CDR3 is built from 17 residues. V dropped 3 bases and J dropped 6; count of bases not matched to a gene: 10. Looked up from germline, CDR1 is KGHSH and CDR2 is LQKENI. The CDR3 DNA reads as TGTGCCAGCTCACCGCGGGGACTAGCGGAGGTGGGCAATGAGCAGTTCTTC. Translation gives CASSPRGLAEVGNEQFF. Full variable domain (rest looked up from reference TRBV18 and TRBJ2-1): NAGVMQNPRHLVRRRGQEARLRCSPMKGHSHVYWYRQLPEEGLKFMVYLQKENIIDESGMPKERFSAEFPKEGPSILRIQQVVRGDSAAYFCASSPRGLAEVGNEQFFGPGTRLTVL.

This clonotype was observed a single time. V is TRBV20-1 and J is TRBJ1-6; D gene uncertain. CDR1 is DFQATT and CDR2 is SNEGSKA in the germline V gene (reference sequence). CDR3 length: 12 amino acids. V was trimmed by 6 bases and J by 7 bases, leaving 10 bases between them. This CDR3 is CSAGPVNSPLHF. Written as DNA, the CDR3 is TGCAGTGCAGGGCCGGTCAATTCACCCCTCCACTTT.

This clonotype was seen repeatedly, ten times or more. This sequence joins TRBV11-2 and TRBJ2-2, with 10 bases lining up with TRBD1. V shed 3 bases and J 3 bases; nucleotides not matched to a gene: 16. Germline loops: CDR1 SGHAT, CDR2 FQNNGV. The CDR3 is 20 amino acids. The CDR3 region is CASSFIFVRDRGTYTGELFF. The CDR3 DNA is TGTGCCAGCAGCTTTATTTTTGTGCGGGACAGGGGAACCTACACCGGGGAGCTGTTTTTT.

This clonotype came up a few times. Possible read error: a much larger clone is one base away. This sequence joins TRBV5-6 and TRBJ2-5, with D maybe TRBD1 (6 bases). V lost 2 bases to trimming and J lost 4 bases, with 15 bases between them. Per the germline V gene, CDR1 is SGHDT and CDR2 is YYEEEE. The CDR3 has 15 amino acids. The CDR3 region is CASSFPGAGVETQYF. The CDR3 DNA sequence: TGTGCCAGCAGCTTCCCGGGCGCAGGGGTAGAGACCCAGTACTTC.

The J gene is TRBJ2-5, the V gene TRBV11-3; D uncertain. CDR3 length equals 16 residues. The germline gives CDR1 SGHNT, CDR2 YENEEA. V lost 3 bases and J lost 6, with 20 bases in between. CDR3 DNA sequence: TGTGCCAGCAGCTTTTTACTTGGTACATTTCGGAAGACCCAGTACTTC. It encodes CASSFLLGTFRKTQYF. Full variable domain (remainder filled in from reference TRBV11-3 and TRBJ2-5): EAGVVQSPRYKIIEKKQPVAFWCNPISGHNTLYWYLQNLGQGPELLIRYENEEAVDDSQLPKDRFSAERLKGVDSTLKIQPAELGDSAVYLCASSFLLGTFRKTQYFGPGTRLLVL.

This clonotype has a single count. The chain carries TRBV5-4 and TRBJ2-1, with a tentative D call TRBD2 (6 bases). The CDR3 is made up of 15 amino acids. The V end lost 0 bases, the J end lost 8 bases, and 15 bases lay between the germline ends. Germline V gene data show CDR1 as SGHNT and CDR2 as YYREEE (reference sequence). The chain's CDR3 is CASSLVGRWGDEQFF. In DNA, the CDR3 is TGTGCCAGCAGCTTGGTCGGGAGATGGGGAGATGAGCAGTTCTTC.

This clonotype was recorded at least ten times. The chain links TRBV19 to TRBJ2-1; 7 bases are a match to TRBD2. The ends lost 5 bases at V and 10 bases at J; junction bases unmatched: 11. Germline V gene lookup returns CDR1 LNHDA and CDR2 SQIVND (reference sequence). CDR3 size: 14 residues. The DNA for the CDR3 is TGTGCCAGTAGTCTGGGACTACGATCGGACGAGCAGTTCTTC. It yields the protein CASSLGLRSDEQFF.